There are a few counts of the clone carrying this TCR beta chain. What it binds is unknown. Sample time point: neoterminal ileum biopsy at postoperative endoscopy, about 6 months after surgery. The source of the sample is a study of T cell repertoires in ileal Crohn's disease. Assay: immunoSEQ multiplex PCR; the TCRdb copy retains only in-frame clones and omits some. Here the sample spans some 20,000 clones, around 70% being singletons. Study results and caveats: Clonal expansions were more frequent in active smokers than non-smokers at surgery.

Trimming took off 0 bases at V and 7 bases at J, with 8 bases between the two ends. The CDR3 covers 14 residues. CDR1 and CDR2 (germline): SGHRS, YFSETQ. The chain couples TRBV5-1 to TRBJ1-6; D not resolved. Input material: ileal tissue. The source is an adult with Crohn's disease. CDR3 amino acids: CASSLEAANSPLHF. DNA of the CDR3: TGCGCCAGCAGCTTGGAAGCGGCCAATTCACCCCTCCACTTT. The full variable domain, rest sourced from reference TRBV5-1 and TRBJ1-6, is KAGVTQTPRYLIKTRGQQVTLSCSPISGHRSVSWYQQTPGQGLQFLFEYFSETQRNKGNFPGRFSGRQFSNSRSEMNVSTLELGDSALYLCASSLEAANSPLHFGNGTRLTVT.